The 12 T cell receptor beta chains in this list originate from one sample, sequenced in a study of identical twins. TCRdb ran MiXCR on the 5' RACE reads and lists one entry per CDR3 protein. The data show roughly 690,000 distinct CDR3 sequences, about 20% seen once. Separately, the same data were catalogued under a study of T cells expressing NK-cell markers.

The sequenced material came from PBMCs. The receptors were sampled from a young woman in good health.

V is TRBV2 and J is TRBJ2-1; TRBD2 agrees at 12 bases. Germline lookup yields CDR1 SNHLY and CDR2 FYNNEI. The length of the CDR3 is 15 residues. Losses at the gene ends were 3 bases for V and 9 bases for J; bases not matched to a gene: 6. The CDR3 region has the DNA TGTGCCAGCAGTGAGCTAGCGGGGGGGCCCAGTGAGCAGTTCTTC. This translates into CASSELAGGPSEQFF.

In its sample, this clonotype was seen a few times. A much larger clone is a single base away; this may be a read error. Here the CDR3 DNA reads TGTGCCAGCAGTTCCCCTGGGGCCAACGTCCTGACTTTC. Its translation: CASSSPGANVLTF. The gene calls are TRBV6-5 and TRBJ2-6; D is unclear. CDR3 size: 13 residues. Germline V gives CDR1 MNHEY, CDR2 SVGAGI. Trimming removed 4 bases from V and 2 bases from J, with 3 bases in between.

J is TRBJ1-6 and V is TRBV7-9; a possible D gene is TRBD1 (6 bases). V was shortened by 2 bases and J by 10 bases, with 15 bases between the two germline ends. This CDR3 is built from 15 residues. CDR1 is SEHNR and CDR2 is FQNEAQ in the germline V gene (reference sequence). DNA for the CDR3: TGTGCCAGCAGCTTAACCGAATCAGGGGAATCACCCCTCCACTTT. Protein product: CASSLTESGESPLHF.

This clonotype was seen a few times. CDR3 in amino acids: CSVARTNTGELFF. The CDR3 DNA reads as TGCAGCGTTGCAAGAACGAACACCGGGGAGCTGTTTTTT. This sequence joins TRBV29-1 and TRBJ2-2; D call uncertain. Trimming shortened V by 4 bases and J by 0 bases, and 6 bases separated the two germline ends. The CDR3 runs 13 residues. Germline CDR1 reads SQVTM; CDR2 reads ANQGSEA.

The chain recombines TRBV18 with TRBJ1-1; D perhaps matches TRBD1 (5 bases). CDR3 length: 15 residues. V shed 4 bases and J shed 3 bases, with 15 bases lying between them. Germline lookup yields CDR1 KGHSH and CDR2 LQKENI. The CDR3, as DNA: TGTGCCAGCTCACGGGCGTCAGGGACGGACACTGAAGCTTTCTTT. Residues: CASSRASGTDTEAFF.

The chain combines TRBV11-2 with TRBJ2-7, with 7 positions matching TRBD2. V was pared by 4 bases and J by 4 bases, with 7 bases of the junction left unmatched. CDR1 and CDR2 (germline): SGHAT, FQNNGV. The CDR3 has 14 residues. The CDR3, as DNA: TGTGCCAGCAGCTCGGGAGGTGGGAGATACGAGCAGTACTTC. Its translation: CASSSGGGRYEQYF.

The rearrangement uses TRBV5-1 and TRBJ2-1; TRBD2 agrees at 7 bases. CDR3 length equals 21 residues. V lost 2 bases and J lost 2; bases outside the gene matches: 22. Looked up from germline, CDR1 is SGHRS and CDR2 is YFSETQ. CDR3 coding DNA: TGCGCCAGCAGCTTAACACGGGGCTGGCGGGAGACCCACGGACCCTACAATGAGCAGTTCTTC. Protein: CASSLTRGWRETHGPYNEQFF.

The V gene is TRBV11-2, the J gene TRBJ2-1; the match to TRBD2 covers 9 bases. The CDR3 runs to 17 residues. Germline loops: CDR1 SGHAT, CDR2 FQNNGV. The trim removed 5 bases at V and 6 bases at J, leaving 14 bases unmatched. The CDR3 loop reads CASSPRRLSGSANEQFF. The DNA of the CDR3 is TGTGCCAGCAGCCCCAGACGTCTTAGCGGGAGTGCCAATGAGCAGTTCTTC.

This clonotype was seen a few times. Here the CDR3 reads CATSDLRGTGNEQYF. The CDR3 region has the DNA TGTGCCACCAGTGATTTGCGTGGGACGGGGAACGAGCAGTACTTC. This chain uses TRBV24-1 with TRBJ2-7; D may be TRBD1 or TRBD2 (5 bases each). CDR3 size: 15 residues. Per germline, CDR1 KGHDR and CDR2 SFDVKD. V lost 0 bases and J 5 bases, leaving 13 bases between the germline ends.

This clonotype appeared a few times. This rearrangement joins TRBV29-1 to TRBJ1-1; unclear D gene. Germline CDR1 reads SQVTM; CDR2 reads ANQGSEA. The CDR3 has 13 amino acids. Trimming pared 3 bases from V and 1 base from J, leaving 9 bases between. The CDR3 nucleotides are TGCAGCGTTGAGCCAGGAGCGAACACTGAAGCTTTCTTT. Translating gives CSVEPGANTEAFF.

The genes are TRBV5-6 and TRBJ2-1, with D unclear. Trimming removed 4 bases from V and 9 bases from J, with 11 bases in between. This CDR3 contains 12 residues. Germline values: CDR1 SGHDT, CDR2 YYEEEE. DNA for the CDR3: TGTGCCAGCAGCGATCTGGTTGGTGAGCAGTTCTTC. It codes for CASSDLVGEQFF. Drawing the rest from reference TRBV5-6 and TRBJ2-1, the complete variable domain is DAGVTQSPTHLIKTRGQQVTLRCSPKSGHDTVSWYQQALGQGPQFIFQYYEEEERQRGNFPDRFSGHQFPNYSSELNVNALLLGDSALYLCASSDLVGEQFFGPGTRLTVL.

The chain combines TRBV7-2 with TRBJ1-1; no definite D call. The CDR3 is 14 residues long. V was pared by 2 bases and J by 1 base, with 8 bases between. CDR1 and CDR2 (germline): SGHTA, FQGNSA. CDR3 residues: CASSLTRQNTEAFF. As DNA, the CDR3 is TGTGCCAGCAGCTTAACTCGGCAGAACACTGAAGCTTTCTTT.